This T cell receptor beta chain was sequenced in a study of cytomegalovirus exposure and HLA in healthy donors (dated by TCRdb to about 2017). Study-wide context: According to a later analysis, one platform produced both the 100 to 150 validation repertoires and the 720 or so repertoires of the first cohort. The study combined high-throughput TCR immunosequencing, statistical association of individual TCRs with disease status, and machine learning to predict cytomegalovirus infection status. Along with the approximately 670-subject first cohort, a separate validation cohort of 120 different subjects was used. The aim of the study was to test whether cataloging public T cell receptors could identify signatures of past pathogen exposure. The study at large found these results: A few of the identified cytomegalovirus-associated TCR beta chains were confirmed in vitro to be specific for cytomegalovirus antigens. The classifier was reported to diagnose cytomegalovirus status with high specificity and sensitivity in both the original and validation cohorts. Most TCR sequences were observed very rarely across donors, whereas some public TCRs were present in many individuals. The study listed over 150 TCR beta chains as associated with cytomegalovirus. A later analysis had no HLA typing for the validation cohort, so co-occurrence there was scored across all 130 or so repertoires. Of the cluster scores, roughly 95% were above 0 in a later analysis, which found that TCRs clustered in the first cohort also tended to co-occur in the 120 validation repertoires. The authors suggested that the approach could potentially be generalized to other disease states and immunological phenotypes.

CDR1 is given as SGHDN and CDR2 as FVKESK, both from the germline V gene. Including cysteine and phenylalanine, the CDR3 has 13 amino acids. Only the CDR3 portion is preserved as DNA: 39 bases, with reading frame beginning at the first base. V was cut back by 1 base and J by 4 bases, leaving a gap of 4 bases between them. Separate from the approximately 670-subject first cohort, the validation cohort of roughly 110 subjects was the group to which the donors belonged. The library was built by means of the immunoSEQ multiplex PCR assay. In the original analysis: A statistical classification framework was built for diagnosing cytomegalovirus status from the catalog of TCR beta chain sequences. The immuneACCESS repertoire file appears here via TCRdb, limited to in-frame rearrangements. These files lack a portion of the clones; in checked studies, under half of the deficit traces to unresolved V genes, and the cause of the others is not known. The DNA gave D and trimming, while V, J and clone size come from that table. Within this sample are 150,000 to 200,000 clones, with around nine tenths of them counted one time only. Of the sample, 2% to 3% falls within the top ten clones.

With regard to this clone: Its cognate antigen has yet to be identified. No per-base quality is available; no much larger clone lies one base away.

This TCR came from a man aged 18-30 years in good health and CMV-seropositive. The chain was built from TRBV14 and TRBJ1-4; the D gene is unclear. Sequenced input: PBMCs. The CDR3 amino acid sequence is: CASSQGVNEKLFF. The DNA sequence is as follows: TGTGCCAGCAGCCAAGGCGTTAATGAAAAACTGTTTTTT.